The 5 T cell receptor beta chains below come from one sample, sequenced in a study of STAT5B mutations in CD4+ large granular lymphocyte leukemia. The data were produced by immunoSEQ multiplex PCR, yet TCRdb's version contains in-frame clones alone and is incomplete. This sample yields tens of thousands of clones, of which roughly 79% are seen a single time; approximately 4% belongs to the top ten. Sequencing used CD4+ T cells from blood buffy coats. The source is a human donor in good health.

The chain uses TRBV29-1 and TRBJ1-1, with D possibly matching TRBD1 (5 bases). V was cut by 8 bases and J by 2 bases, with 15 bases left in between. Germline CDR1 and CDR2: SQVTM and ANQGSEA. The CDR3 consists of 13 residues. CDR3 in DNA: TGCAGCTCCGGGTGGGGGGTAAACACTGAAGCTTTCTTT. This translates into CSSGWGVNTEAFF.

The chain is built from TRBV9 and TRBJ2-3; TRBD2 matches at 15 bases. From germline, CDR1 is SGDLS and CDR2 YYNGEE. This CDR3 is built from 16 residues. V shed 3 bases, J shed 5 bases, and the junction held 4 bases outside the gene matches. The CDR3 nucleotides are TGTGCCAGCAGCGGCGGACTAGCGGGGGGGCAAGATACGCAGTATTTT. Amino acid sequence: CASSGGLAGGQDTQYF.

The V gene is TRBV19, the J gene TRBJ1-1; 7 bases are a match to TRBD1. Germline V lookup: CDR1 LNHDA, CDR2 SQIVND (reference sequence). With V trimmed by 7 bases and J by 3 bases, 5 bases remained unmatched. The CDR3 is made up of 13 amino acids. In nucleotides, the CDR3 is TGTGCCAGTAAGGGACAGAGGCACACTGAAGCTTTCTTT. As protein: CASKGQRHTEAFF.

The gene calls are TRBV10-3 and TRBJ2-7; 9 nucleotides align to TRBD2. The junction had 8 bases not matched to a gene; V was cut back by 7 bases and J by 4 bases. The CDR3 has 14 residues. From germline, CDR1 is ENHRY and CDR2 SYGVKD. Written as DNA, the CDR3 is TGTGCCATCACCAATAGCGGGAGTACTTACGAGCAGTACTTC. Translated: CAITNSGSTYEQYF.

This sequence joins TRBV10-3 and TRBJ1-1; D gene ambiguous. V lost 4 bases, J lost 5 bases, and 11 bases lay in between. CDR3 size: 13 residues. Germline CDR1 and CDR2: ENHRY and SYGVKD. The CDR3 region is CAISGEGYTEAFF. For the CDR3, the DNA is TGTGCCATCAGTGGAGAGGGATATACTGAAGCTTTCTTT.